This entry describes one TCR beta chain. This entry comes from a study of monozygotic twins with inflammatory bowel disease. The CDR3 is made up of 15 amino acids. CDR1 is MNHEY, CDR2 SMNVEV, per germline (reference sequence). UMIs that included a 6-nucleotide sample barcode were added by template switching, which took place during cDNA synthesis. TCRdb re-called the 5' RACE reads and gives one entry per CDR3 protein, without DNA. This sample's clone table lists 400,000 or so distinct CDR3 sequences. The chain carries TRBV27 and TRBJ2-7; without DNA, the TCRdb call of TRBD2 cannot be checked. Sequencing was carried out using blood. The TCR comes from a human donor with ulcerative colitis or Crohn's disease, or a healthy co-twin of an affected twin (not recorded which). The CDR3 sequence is CASSLGLAGLYEQYF.